The TCR beta chain under discussion was sequenced for a study of cytotoxic CD8 clonotypes in ibrutinib-treated CLL. The CDR3 extends over 15 amino acids. After removal of 10 bases from V and 4 bases from J, the junction contained 10 bases not matched to a gene. Germline lookup yields CDR1 SNHLY and CDR2 FYNNEI. Produced via immunoSEQ multiplex PCR; TCRdb's table is partial and in-frame only. This sample yields approximately 120,000 clones, of which 45% to 65% are seen a single time; around a third belongs to the top ten. The source is a human donor with chronic lymphocytic leukemia. The chain links TRBV2 to TRBJ2-2; 9 nucleotides agree with TRBD1. Specimen: PBMCs, collected after 24 months of ibrutinib treatment. Here the CDR3 DNA reads TGTGCCATCACGACAGGGGGAATGGGCACCGGGGAGCTGTTTTTT. Its protein is CAITTGGMGTGELFF.